These 8 T cell receptor beta chains share one sample of origin, sequenced in a study of cytomegalovirus exposure and HLA in healthy donors. Amplification used 60 Vbeta primers and 13 Jbeta primers. Repertoires were generated with immunoSEQ multiplex PCR, while TCRdb's copy carries only in-frame clones and drops some. The sample includes about 96,000 clones. The specimen was PBMCs. The receptors shown here come from a woman aged 25 to 39 in good health and CMV-seronegative.

The gene calls are TRBV11-2 and TRBJ2-2; D may be TRBD2 (6 bases). CDR3 length: 16 amino acids. Germline V lookup: CDR1 SGHAT, CDR2 FQNNGV. V was pared by 6 bases and J by 7 bases, with 21 bases between. CDR3 DNA sequence: TGTGCCAGCAGGCCCAGGGTGAGCGGGCCGGGCGGGGAGCTGTTTTTT. This sequence encodes CASRPRVSGPGGELFF.

This chain links TRBV6-6 with TRBJ1-3; perhaps TRBD1 as D (6 bases). The CDR3 sequence is 14 residues long. V dropped 7 bases and J dropped 4 bases, with 14 bases sitting between them. Germline CDR1 MNHNY, CDR2 SVGAGI (reference sequence). CDR3 sequence: CASNTGTPGNTIYF. Written as DNA, the CDR3 is TGTGCCAGCAACACCGGGACACCAGGAAACACCATATATTTT.

The chain has TRBV9 and TRBJ1-1; D is ambiguous. Germline values: CDR1 SGDLS, CDR2 YYNGEE. The CDR3 loop spans 15 amino acids. Trimming removed 1 base at V and 4 bases at J, with 14 bases between. The CDR3 protein is CASSVSGFRGTEAFF. CDR3 sequence (DNA): TGTGCCAGCAGCGTATCAGGCTTTCGGGGCACTGAAGCTTTCTTT.

V and J are TRBV29-1 and TRBJ2-7, with 10 bases identical to TRBD1. Germline-derived CDR1 and CDR2 are SQVTM and ANQGSEA. Trimming removed 3 bases from V and 5 bases from J; junction bases left unmatched: 10. CDR3 length equals 15 residues. Written as DNA, the CDR3 is TGCAGCGTTGAGGGGTTGGACAGGGGGTTCGACGAGCAGTACTTC. Amino acid sequence: CSVEGLDRGFDEQYF.

The chain has TRBV28 and TRBJ1-6, with D possibly TRBD1 on 6 matching bases. Germline V CDR1 and CDR2: MDHEN, SYDVKM. The CDR3 has 14 residues. V was shortened by 6 bases and J by 9 bases, with 15 bases between the two germline ends. CDR3 sequence reads: CASRERTVRSPLHF. Here the CDR3 DNA reads TGTGCCAGCAGGGAGAGGACAGTACGTTCACCCCTCCACTTT. Full variable domain (remainder filled in from reference TRBV28 and TRBJ1-6): DVKVTQSSRYLVKRTGEKVFLECVQDMDHENMFWYRQDPGLGLRLIYFSYDVKMKEKGDIPEGYSVSREKKERFSLILESASTNQTSMYLCASRERTVRSPLHFGNGTRLTVT.

The chain carries TRBV2 and TRBJ2-7; 11 nucleotides match TRBD2. Trimming cost V 3 bases and J 0 bases; bases outside gene matches: 4. This CDR3 spans 16 amino acids. The germline V gene encodes CDR1 SNHLY and CDR2 FYNNEI. The CDR3 here is CASSETSGTYSYEQYF. For the CDR3, the DNA is TGTGCCAGCAGTGAGACTAGCGGGACCTACTCCTACGAGCAGTACTTC. The full variable domain, with the rest looked up from reference TRBV2 and TRBJ2-7, is EPEVTQTPSHQVTQMGQEVILRCVPISNHLYFYWYRQILGQKVEFLVSFYNNEISEKSEIFDDQFSVERPDGSNFTLKIRSTKLEDSAMYFCASSETSGTYSYEQYFGPGTRLTVT.

V usage is TRBV30 and J usage is TRBJ1-1; a possible D gene is TRBD1 (5 bases). Per the germline V gene, CDR1 is GTSNPN and CDR2 is SVGIG (reference sequence). CDR3 size: 13 residues. Trimming took off 0 bases at V and 3 bases at J, with 8 bases between the two ends. In DNA, the CDR3 is TGTGCCTGGAGTGTAGGAGGGGACACTGAAGCTTTCTTT. It yields the protein CAWSVGGDTEAFF.

This chain links TRBV6-5 with TRBJ2-7; D possibly corresponds to TRBD2 (5 bases). This CDR3 has 14 amino acids. Trimming took 5 bases from V and 7 from J, leaving 18 bases between them. Germline assignment: CDR1 MNHEY and CDR2 SVGAGI. CDR3 bases: TGTGCCAGCAGTCAGCCCGGACTCGTTTCGGAGCAGTACTTC. The encoded protein is CASSQPGLVSEQYF.